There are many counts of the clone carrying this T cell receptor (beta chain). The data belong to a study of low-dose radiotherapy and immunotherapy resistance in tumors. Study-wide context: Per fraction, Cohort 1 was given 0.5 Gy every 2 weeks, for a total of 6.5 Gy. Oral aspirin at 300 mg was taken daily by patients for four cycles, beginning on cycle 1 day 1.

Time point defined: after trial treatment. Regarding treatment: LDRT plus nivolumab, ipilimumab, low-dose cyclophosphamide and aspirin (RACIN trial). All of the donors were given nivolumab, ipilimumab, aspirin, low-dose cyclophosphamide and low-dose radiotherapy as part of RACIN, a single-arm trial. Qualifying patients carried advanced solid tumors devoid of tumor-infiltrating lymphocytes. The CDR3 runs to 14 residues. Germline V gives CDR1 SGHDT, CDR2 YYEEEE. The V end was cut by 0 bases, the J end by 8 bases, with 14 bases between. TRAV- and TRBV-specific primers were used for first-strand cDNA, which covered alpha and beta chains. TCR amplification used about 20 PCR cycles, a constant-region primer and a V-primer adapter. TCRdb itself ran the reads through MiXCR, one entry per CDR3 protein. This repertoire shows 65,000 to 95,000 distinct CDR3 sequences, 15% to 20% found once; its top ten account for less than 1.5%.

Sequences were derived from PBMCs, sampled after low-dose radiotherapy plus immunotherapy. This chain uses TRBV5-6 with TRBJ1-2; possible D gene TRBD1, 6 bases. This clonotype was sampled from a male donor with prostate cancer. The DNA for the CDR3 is TGTGCCAGCAGCTTGGCCCGGGGGGCGGGCGGCTACACCTTC. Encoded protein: CASSLARGAGGYTF.